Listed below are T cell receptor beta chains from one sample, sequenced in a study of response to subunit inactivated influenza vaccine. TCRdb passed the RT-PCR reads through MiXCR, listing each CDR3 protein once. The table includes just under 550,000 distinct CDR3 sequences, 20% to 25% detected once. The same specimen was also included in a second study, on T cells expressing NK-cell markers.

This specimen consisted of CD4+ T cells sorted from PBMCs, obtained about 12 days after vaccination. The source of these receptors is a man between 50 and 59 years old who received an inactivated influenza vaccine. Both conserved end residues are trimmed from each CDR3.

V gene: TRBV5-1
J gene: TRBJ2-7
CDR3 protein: GSSLMTSGNYEQY

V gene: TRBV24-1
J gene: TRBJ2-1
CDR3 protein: ATSDLPGRSSYNEQF

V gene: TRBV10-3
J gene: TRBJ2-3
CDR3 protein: AITKEFSSTDTQY

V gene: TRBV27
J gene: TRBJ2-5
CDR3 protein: ASSLKGRVGETQY

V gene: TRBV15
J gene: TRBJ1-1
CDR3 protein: ATSREQGGEAF

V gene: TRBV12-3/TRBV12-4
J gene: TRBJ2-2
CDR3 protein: ASRPLLRGIGELF

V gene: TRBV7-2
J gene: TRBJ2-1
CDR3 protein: ASSSGGLPWNEQF

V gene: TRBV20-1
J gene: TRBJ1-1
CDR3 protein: SAYRRAVNTEAF

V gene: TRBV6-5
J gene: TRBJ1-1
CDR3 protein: ASSYQVRNTEAF

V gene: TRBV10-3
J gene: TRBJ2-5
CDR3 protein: AIATGGTGQETQY

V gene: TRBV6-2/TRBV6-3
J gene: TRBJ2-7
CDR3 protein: ASTHGGEQY

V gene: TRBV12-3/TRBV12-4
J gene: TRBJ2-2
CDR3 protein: ASSLQSNTGELF

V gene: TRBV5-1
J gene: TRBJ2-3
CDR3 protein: ASSLAGKTDTQY

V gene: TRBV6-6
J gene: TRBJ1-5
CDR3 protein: ASSTQGRQPQH

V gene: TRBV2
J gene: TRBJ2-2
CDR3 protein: ASSKDTNANTGELF

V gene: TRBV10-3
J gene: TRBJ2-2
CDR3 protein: ATQRSRENTGELF

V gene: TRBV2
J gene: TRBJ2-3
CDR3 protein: ASKSGLAGYDTQY

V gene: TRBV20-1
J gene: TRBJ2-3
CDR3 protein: SATREDGTDTQY

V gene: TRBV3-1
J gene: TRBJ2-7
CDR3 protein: ASSQDLPFAGAFYEQY

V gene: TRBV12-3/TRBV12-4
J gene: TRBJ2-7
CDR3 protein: ASSLDPPYEQY

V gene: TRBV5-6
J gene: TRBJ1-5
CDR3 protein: ASSLRDRPHQPQH

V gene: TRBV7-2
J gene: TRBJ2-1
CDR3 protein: ASATTGDLRNEQF

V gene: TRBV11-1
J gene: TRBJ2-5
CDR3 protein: ASSGFASNTETQY

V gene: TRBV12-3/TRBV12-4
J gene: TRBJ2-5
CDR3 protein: ASSPSGGGRETQY

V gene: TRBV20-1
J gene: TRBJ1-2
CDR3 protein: SASSGEGGHYGYT

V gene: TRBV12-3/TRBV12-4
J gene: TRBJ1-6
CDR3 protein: ASSFFGSPLH

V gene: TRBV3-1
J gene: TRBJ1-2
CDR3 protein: ATSTASNYGYT

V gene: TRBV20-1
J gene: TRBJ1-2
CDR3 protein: SARETAGT

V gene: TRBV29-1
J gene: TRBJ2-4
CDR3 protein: SVKQGALLNIQY

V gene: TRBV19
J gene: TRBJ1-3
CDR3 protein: ASSHASSGNTIY

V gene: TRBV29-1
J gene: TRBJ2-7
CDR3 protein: SALDRGEPYEQY

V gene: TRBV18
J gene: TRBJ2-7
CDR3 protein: ASSPSGRRTYEQY

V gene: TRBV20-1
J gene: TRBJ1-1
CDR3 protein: SARDRRGTEAF

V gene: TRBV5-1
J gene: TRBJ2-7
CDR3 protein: ASSFSLDGREQY